A single sample is the source of the 18 T cell receptor beta chains below, sequenced in a study of OX40 agonist ivuxolimab in advanced cancers. Assay: immunoSEQ multiplex PCR; the TCRdb copy retains only in-frame clones and omits some. The table lists tens of thousands of clones, about 85% of them singletons. The sample consisted of CD4+ or CD8+ T cells sorted from blood, taken in a trial of the OX40 agonist ivuxolimab. The receptors here all came from an adult with an advanced solid tumor such as melanoma, head and neck, liver or kidney cancer.

The CDR3 spells CASSLQGTGNQPQHF. The CDR3 DNA reads TGTGCCAGCAGTTTACAGGGGACGGGGAATCAGCCCCAGCATTTT. The chain employs TRBV6-5 and TRBJ1-5; TRBD1 matches 7 bases. CDR3 length equals 15 residues. Germline V gives CDR1 MNHEY, CDR2 SVGAGI. Germline trimming cut 4 bases from V and 4 bases from J; bases unmatched to any gene: 7.

V gene TRBV5-8 combines with J gene TRBJ1-5, with 7 bases matching TRBD1. J lost 3 bases, V lost 4 bases, and 7 bases had no gene match. This CDR3 comprises 15 residues. Germline V CDR1 and CDR2: SGHTS, YDEGEE. The CDR3 DNA is TGTGCCAGCAGCCGAGGGACAGAAGTCAATCAGCCCCAGCATTTT. This translates into CASSRGTEVNQPQHF.

This sequence joins TRBV30 and TRBJ2-1, with no clear D. Looked up from germline, CDR1 is GTSNPN and CDR2 is SVGIG (reference sequence). The CDR3 totals 13 residues. V was shortened by 5 bases and J by 3 bases, with 11 bases between the two germline ends. CDR3 sequence reads: CAWGPHNYNEQFF. The CDR3 nucleotides read TGTGCCTGGGGCCCTCATAACTACAATGAGCAGTTCTTC.

This sequence joins TRBV2 and TRBJ2-3; TRBD2 matches at 11 bases. With 8 bases clipped from V and 1 base from J, the junction kept 14 bases outside the gene matches. The CDR3 is 18 amino acids. Germline V gene lookup returns CDR1 SNHLY and CDR2 FYNNEI. The DNA for the CDR3 is TGTGCCAGCCGACCATTAGAGGGACTAGCGGTTGGCACAGATACGCAGTATTTT. Its translation: CASRPLEGLAVGTDTQYF.

The CDR3 sequence is CARSLSNEQYF. The CDR3 DNA reads TGTGCCAGAAGCTTGTCGAACGAGCAGTACTTC. The chain links TRBV5-3 to TRBJ2-7; D is unclear. TRBV5-3 falls under the ORF class, with uncertain function. The CDR3 extends over 11 amino acids. The ends were cut back, 1 base at V and 5 bases at J, with 4 bases in the middle.

This sequence joins TRBV2 and TRBJ2-2, with D possibly TRBD1 on 6 matching bases. The CDR3 spans 14 residues. Trimming pared 9 bases from V and 1 base from J, leaving 12 bases between. Germline CDR1 reads SNHLY; CDR2 reads FYNNEI. DNA for the CDR3: TGTGCCAGTCATGACAGGATGAACACCGGGGAGCTGTTTTTT. The encoded protein is CASHDRMNTGELFF. The entire variable domain, with the rest obtained from reference TRBV2 and TRBJ2-2, is as follows: EPEVTQTPSHQVTQMGQEVILRCVPISNHLYFYWYRQILGQKVEFLVSFYNNEISEKSEIFDDQFSVERPDGSNFTLKIRSTKLEDSAMYFCASHDRMNTGELFFGEGSRLTVL.

With regard to this clone: The same CDR3 can be traced to other DNA sequences in this sample. The V and J genes are TRBV7-2 and TRBJ2-7; D call uncertain. The CDR3 has 13 residues. CDR1 is SGHTA, CDR2 FQGNSA, per germline. Trimming removed 1 base at V and 3 bases at J, with 7 bases between. The CDR3 loop is CASSLGQFYEQYF. The CDR3 bases are TGTGCCAGCAGCTTAGGGCAGTTCTACGAGCAGTACTTC.

The chain has TRBV18 and TRBJ1-1, with D possibly being TRBD1 (5 bases). V was trimmed by 5 bases and J by 5 bases, leaving 21 bases between them. The CDR3 extends over 16 amino acids. Germline loops: CDR1 KGHSH, CDR2 LQKENI. In DNA, the CDR3 is TGTGCCAGCTCATCCGTGGGGCAGGGAGTCGAGACTGAAGCTTTCTTT. This encodes CASSSVGQGVETEAFF.

The J gene is TRBJ2-7, the V gene TRBV27; tentative D call: TRBD1 (5 bases). This CDR3 comprises 14 residues. CDR1 is MNHEY and CDR2 is SMNVEV in the germline V gene (reference sequence). V lost 3 bases and J lost 2, with 11 bases in between. The CDR3 sequence: CASSFSGIAYEQYF. The CDR3, as DNA: TGTGCCAGCAGTTTTTCAGGGATCGCCTACGAGCAGTACTTC.

A few counts support this clone. The chain couples TRBV28 to TRBJ1-2, with TRBD1 identical over 7 bases. CDR3 length: 11 amino acids. After removal of 10 bases from V and 4 bases from J, the junction contained 3 bases not matched to a gene. Germline-derived CDR1 and CDR2 are MDHEN and SYDVKM. The DNA of the CDR3 is TGTGCCACGTGGGACAGCTATGGCTACACCTTC. Translation gives CATWDSYGYTF.

The rearrangement links TRBV27 to TRBJ2-7; 10 bases align to TRBD2. Germline V CDR1 and CDR2: MNHEY, SMNVEV (reference sequence). Trimming removed 6 bases from V and 6 bases from J; junction bases left unmatched: 5. This CDR3 is 13 amino acids long. CDR3 DNA sequence: TGTGCCAGCAGGAGTAGCGGGAGGTCCGAGCAGTACTTC. Translated, it gives CASRSSGRSEQYF.

This clone was observed once. The chain carries TRBV18 and TRBJ2-7; 13 nucleotides line up with TRBD2. The CDR3 extends over 16 amino acids. J gave up 3 bases and V 3 bases, and 5 bases lay outside the gene matches. In germline, CDR1 is KGHSH, CDR2 LQKENI. CDR3 sequence: CASSPGTSGMHYEQYF. CDR3 DNA sequence: TGTGCCAGCTCACCCGGGACTAGCGGGATGCACTACGAGCAGTACTTC.

The rearrangement links TRBV7-9 to TRBJ2-1; 8 nucleotides align to TRBD2. Looked up from germline, CDR1 is SEHNR and CDR2 is FQNEAQ (reference sequence). This CDR3 contains 15 residues. J was trimmed by 8 bases and V by 6 bases; bases with no gene match: 12. CDR3 protein: CASSSYSGARDEQFF. The CDR3 bases are TGTGCCAGCAGTTCCTATAGCGGGGCTAGGGATGAGCAGTTCTTC.

This clone has only a few counts. The chain uses TRBV30 and TRBJ2-2; D is uncertain. Germline V gene lookup returns CDR1 GTSNPN and CDR2 SVGIG (reference sequence). This CDR3 contains 13 residues. V lost 3 bases and J lost 3, with 8 bases in between. In DNA form, the CDR3 reads TGTGCCTGGAGGGGGTATTACACCGGGGAGCTGTTTTTT. Protein: CAWRGYYTGELFF.

V is TRBV19 and J is TRBJ2-5; tentatively, D is TRBD1 (6 bases). Germline assignment: CDR1 LNHDA and CDR2 SQIVND (reference sequence). V was trimmed by 5 bases and J by 0 bases, leaving 10 bases between them. The CDR3 spans 14 residues. The CDR3 DNA sequence: TGTGCCAGTAGTTATACAGGGTACCAAGAGACCCAGTACTTC. The encoded protein is CASSYTGYQETQYF.

This clone was recorded a few times. This chain links TRBV7-9 with TRBJ2-5; D unresolved. The germline V gene has CDR1 SEHNR and CDR2 FQNEAQ (reference sequence). The CDR3 runs to 12 residues. The V end lost 5 bases, the J end lost 5 bases, and 9 bases lay between the germline ends. CDR3 sequence: CASSETWETQYF. CDR3 sequence (DNA): TGTGCCAGCAGCGAAACGTGGGAGACCCAGTACTTC. The full variable domain, in which reference TRBV7-9 and TRBJ2-5 provide the parts outside the CDR3, is DTGVSQNPRHKITKRGQNVTFRCDPISEHNRLYWYRQTLGQGPEFLTYFQNEAQLEKSRLLSDRFSAERPKGSFSTLEIQRTEQGDSAMYLCASSETWETQYFGPGTRLLVL.

This chain joins TRBV7-2 and TRBJ2-7; 8 positions agree with TRBD2. The length of the CDR3 is 14 residues. V lost 7 bases and J lost 6; bases outside the gene matches: 11. In germline, CDR1 is SGHTA, CDR2 FQGNSA. The CDR3 is CASTKSGLAVEQYF. Written as DNA, the CDR3 is TGTGCCAGCACCAAGTCCGGACTAGCAGTCGAGCAGTACTTC.

This clone appeared a few times. CDR3 sequence (DNA): TGTGCCAGTAGTAATTTCCCGGGACAGCAGAGAACGGATACGCAGTATTTT. Residues: CASSNFPGQQRTDTQYF. The chain combines TRBV19 with TRBJ2-3; 7 nucleotides align to TRBD1. Germline loops: CDR1 LNHDA, CDR2 SQIVND (reference sequence). V trimming: 4 bases; J trimming: 6 bases; junction bases outside the gene matches: 16. This CDR3 region has 17 residues.